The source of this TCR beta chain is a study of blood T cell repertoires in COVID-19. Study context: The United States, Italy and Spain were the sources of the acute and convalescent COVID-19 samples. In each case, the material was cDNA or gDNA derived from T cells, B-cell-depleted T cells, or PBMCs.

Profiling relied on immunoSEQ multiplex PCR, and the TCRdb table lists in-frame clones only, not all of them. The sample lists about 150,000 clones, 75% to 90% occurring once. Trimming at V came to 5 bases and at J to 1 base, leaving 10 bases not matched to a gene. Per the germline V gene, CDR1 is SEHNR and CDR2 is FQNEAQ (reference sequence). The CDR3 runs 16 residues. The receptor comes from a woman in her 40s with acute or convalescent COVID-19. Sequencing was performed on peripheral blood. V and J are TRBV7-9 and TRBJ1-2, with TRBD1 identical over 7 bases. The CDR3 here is CASSLRGQVVNYGYTF. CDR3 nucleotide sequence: TGTGCCAGCAGCCTCCGAGGACAGGTCGTTAACTATGGCTACACCTTC. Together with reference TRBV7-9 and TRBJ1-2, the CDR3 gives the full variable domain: DTGVSQNPRHKITKRGQNVTFRCDPISEHNRLYWYRQTLGQGPEFLTYFQNEAQLEKSRLLSDRFSAERPKGSFSTLEIQRTEQGDSAMYLCASSLRGQVVNYGYTFGSGTRLTVV.